The 27 T cell receptor beta chains presented below share a single source sample, sequenced in a study of beta chain features in type 1 diabetes. The whole isolated RNA underwent reverse transcription, so sequencing captured expressed TCRB transcripts. Method: immunoSEQ multiplex PCR; TCRdb's copy keeps in-frame clones and lacks some. Of about 650,000 clones in the sample, around 12% were seen once. No antigen is known for these receptors. Notes on the study in general: For Type 1 diabetes patients, all four CD4+ subsets carried TCRB CDR3s that were moderately but significantly shorter.

Sequencing was performed on naive CD4+ T cells from blood. Receptor source: a man aged 25 to 40 with type 1 diabetes.

In this sample, this clone turned up a few times. The chain is built from TRBV7-2 and TRBJ2-7; 7 bases are a match to TRBD2. This CDR3 region has 16 residues. The ends lost 5 bases at V and 1 base at J; junction bases unmatched: 11. Germline-derived CDR1 and CDR2 are SGHTA and FQGNSA. The CDR3 sequence is CASSENGRVTSYEQYF. CDR3 DNA: TGTGCCAGCAGCGAAAATGGGAGGGTGACTTCCTACGAGCAGTACTTC.

The chain is built from TRBV2 and TRBJ2-3, with 7 bases fitting TRBD1. The germline V gene has CDR1 SNHLY and CDR2 FYNNEI. The length of the CDR3 is 14 residues. Trimming cost V 5 bases and J 2 bases; bases outside gene matches: 4. The CDR3 region has the DNA TGTGCCAGCAGTAGACAGGGACCCACAGATACGCAGTATTTT. It codes for CASSRQGPTDTQYF.

This clone occurred a few times. This chain uses TRBV7-8 with TRBJ2-3, with TRBD1 matching 8 bases. Germline CDR1 reads SGHVS; CDR2 reads FQNEAQ. Trimming took 5 bases from V and 3 from J; bases not matched to a gene: 10. This CDR3 contains 16 residues. The CDR3 loop is CASSPRRDRRTDTQYF. The CDR3 region has the DNA TGTGCCAGCAGCCCCCGCCGGGACAGGAGGACAGATACGCAGTATTTT.

In its sample, this clone was seen a few times. The same CDR3 arises from other DNA sequences in this sample as well. The genes are TRBV6-5 and TRBJ1-2, with D possibly TRBD1 on 6 matching bases. Germline CDR1 is MNHEY and CDR2 is SVGAGI. Trimming shortened V by 2 bases and J by 2 bases, and 12 bases separated the two germline ends. The CDR3 loop spans 15 amino acids. The DNA of the CDR3 is TGTGCCAGCAGTTACGGTGGGCAGGGGAACTATGGCTACACCTTC. This encodes CASSYGGQGNYGYTF.

V is TRBV7-9 and J is TRBJ2-6, with TRBD2 as a possible D gene (5 bases). The CDR3 has 16 amino acids. Germline assignment: CDR1 SEHNR and CDR2 FQNEAQ (reference sequence). Trimming removed 2 bases at V and 2 bases at J, with 10 bases between. The DNA for the CDR3 is TGTGCCAGCAGCTTATACGGGGATACTGGGGCCAACGTCCTGACTTTC. This encodes CASSLYGDTGANVLTF.

This sequence joins TRBV7-2 and TRBJ2-7; TRBD2 aligns across 8 bases. The CDR3 runs 15 residues. With 5 bases clipped from V and 4 bases from J, the junction kept 10 bases outside the gene matches. Germline V lookup: CDR1 SGHTA, CDR2 FQGNSA. The chain's CDR3 is CASSGRDAGGYEQYF. In DNA form, the CDR3 reads TGTGCCAGCAGCGGACGGGACGCGGGGGGATACGAGCAGTACTTC.

The chain employs TRBV4-3 and TRBJ1-6, with TRBD1 as a possible D gene (6 bases). The ends were cut back, 0 bases at V and 9 bases at J, with 12 bases in the middle. The CDR3 runs to 15 residues. In germline, CDR1 is LGHNA, CDR2 YSLEER. CDR3 in DNA: TGCGCCAGCAGCCAAGATGGAGGGGGTGGTTCACCCCTCCACTTT. Encoded protein: CASSQDGGGGSPLHF.

V gene TRBV7-9 combines with J gene TRBJ1-1; tentative D call: TRBD1 (5 bases). Germline assignment: CDR1 SEHNR and CDR2 FQNEAQ (reference sequence). Trimming shortened V by 5 bases and J by 5 bases, and 18 bases separated the two germline ends. This CDR3 spans 15 amino acids. The CDR3 loop reads CASSPKGEMVTEAFF. DNA for the CDR3: TGTGCCAGCAGCCCTAAAGGGGAGATGGTAACTGAAGCTTTCTTT.

This clone appeared a few times. V and J are TRBV30 and TRBJ2-5; D may be TRBD2 (6 bases). The germline gives CDR1 GTSNPN, CDR2 SVGIG (reference sequence). The CDR3 has 15 amino acids. The V end lost 0 bases, the J end lost 4 bases, and 15 bases lay between the germline ends. The CDR3 region has the DNA TGTGCCTGGAGTGTATTACCCCCCGGGGGAGAGACCCAGTACTTC. It encodes CAWSVLPPGGETQYF.

This clone was seen a few times. The V gene is TRBV6-5, the J gene TRBJ1-4; D is ambiguous. The CDR3 has 15 amino acids. V shed 5 bases and J shed 10 bases, with 20 bases lying between them. Germline V lookup: CDR1 MNHEY, CDR2 SVGAGI. The DNA for the CDR3 is TGTGCCAGCAGTGGAACGGGAACTGCGGAAGGAAAACTGTTTTTT. Translation: CASSGTGTAEGKLFF.

The V call is TRBV6-6, the J call TRBJ1-5, with 7 bases fitting TRBD1. There are 15 residues in the CDR3. V was clipped by 0 bases and J by 6 bases; unmatched bases: 5. Germline loops: CDR1 MNHNY, CDR2 SVGAGI (reference sequence). The CDR3, as DNA: TGTGCCAGCAGTTACTCGGGTCAGGGGGGTCAGCCCCAGCATTTT. Translation gives CASSYSGQGGQPQHF.

This chain joins TRBV12-5 and TRBJ1-2; 7 nucleotides match TRBD1. The germline V gene has CDR1 LGHNT and CDR2 FRNRAP. Trimming at V came to 8 bases and at J to 2 bases, leaving 2 bases not matched to a gene. This CDR3 is built from 12 residues. The CDR3 nucleotides are TGTGCTAGTCTACAGGGGAACTATGGCTACACCTTC. Protein: CASLQGNYGYTF.

The gene calls are TRBV6-5 and TRBJ2-6; D may be TRBD2 (6 bases). Germline V gene data show CDR1 as MNHEY and CDR2 as SVGAGI. This CDR3 has 14 residues. The germline V and J ends were trimmed by 10 bases and 0 bases, with 10 bases remaining between them. The CDR3, as DNA: TGTGCCACCCGGAGGGACTCTGGGGCCAACGTCCTGACTTTC. This codes for CATRRDSGANVLTF.

The sample holds one count of this clone. The sample contains more than one DNA sequence encoding this CDR3. This chain joins TRBV9 and TRBJ2-3, with 7 bases aligning to TRBD1. The CDR3 length is 15 residues. Germline CDR1 and CDR2: SGDLS and YYNGEE. V shed 0 bases and J 1 base; nucleotides not matched to a gene: 2. This CDR3 reads CASSVGQGGTDTQYF. The CDR3, as DNA: TGTGCCAGCAGCGTAGGGCAGGGGGGCACAGATACGCAGTATTTT.

V gene TRBV6-6 combines with J gene TRBJ1-5; TRBD1 aligns across 8 bases. The CDR3 loop spans 15 amino acids. Germline values: CDR1 MNHNY, CDR2 SVGAGI (reference sequence). The junction had 9 bases not matched to a gene; V was cut back by 5 bases and J by 6 bases. The CDR3 DNA is TGTGCCAGCAGTCTACTAGGACAGGGTATTCAGCCCCAGCATTTT. It encodes CASSLLGQGIQPQHF.

The chain couples TRBV5-1 to TRBJ2-1, with D tentatively TRBD1 (6 bases). Per the germline V gene, CDR1 is SGHRS and CDR2 is YFSETQ. This CDR3 contains 16 residues. The germline V and J ends were trimmed by 4 bases and 0 bases, with 14 bases remaining between them. The CDR3 sequence is CASSPPRGDSYNEQFF. The CDR3 DNA sequence: TGCGCCAGCAGCCCGCCCAGGGGAGACTCCTACAATGAGCAGTTCTTC.

This chain connects TRBV2 to TRBJ1-1; D perhaps matches TRBD1 (5 bases). The germline V and J ends were trimmed by 5 bases and 2 bases, with 12 bases remaining between them. The CDR3 is 14 amino acids. CDR1 and CDR2 (germline): SNHLY, FYNNEI. The chain's CDR3 is CASSPLQVNTEAFF. DNA of the CDR3: TGTGCCAGCAGTCCACTACAGGTCAACACTGAAGCTTTCTTT.

The CDR3 reads CASSQGRDQETQYF. The CDR3 DNA reads as TGTGCCAGCAGCCAGGGTAGGGACCAAGAGACCCAGTACTTC. The chain uses TRBV5-4 and TRBJ2-5; maybe TRBD1 (5 bases). Germline lookup yields CDR1 SGHNT and CDR2 YYREEE (reference sequence). This CDR3 is 14 amino acids long. V shed 4 bases and J shed 0 bases, with 10 bases lying between them.

V usage is TRBV6-5 and J usage is TRBJ2-6, with a weak D call TRBD1 (6 bases). This CDR3 comprises 14 residues. Germline-derived CDR1 and CDR2 are MNHEY and SVGAGI. Deletions cut 6 bases from V and 6 bases from J, with 12 bases between. The chain's CDR3 is CASSPRQEANVLTF. In nucleotides, the CDR3 is TGTGCCAGCAGCCCACGACAGGAGGCCAACGTCCTGACTTTC.

V gene TRBV7-2 combines with J gene TRBJ2-5, with a weak D call TRBD2 (5 bases). Trimming shortened V by 5 bases and J by 5 bases, and 15 bases separated the two germline ends. There are 14 residues in the CDR3. Germline V gene sequence: CDR1 SGHTA, CDR2 FQGNSA. The CDR3 sequence is CASSTTRRGETQYF. In DNA form, the CDR3 reads TGTGCCAGCAGCACAACCCGGCGCGGGGAGACCCAGTACTTC. The full variable domain, rest sourced from reference TRBV7-2 and TRBJ2-5, is GAGVSQSPSNKVTEKGKDVELRCDPISGHTALYWYRQSLGQGLEFLIYFQGNSAPDKSGLPSDRFSAERTGGSVSTLTIQRTQQEDSAVYLCASSTTRRGETQYFGPGTRLLVL.

Only a few counts were recorded for this clone. This sequence joins TRBV11-2 and TRBJ2-5, with D perhaps matching TRBD1 or TRBD2 (6 bases each). V shed 5 bases and J shed 5 bases, with 18 bases lying between them. The CDR3 length is 15 residues. Germline V gene lookup returns CDR1 SGHAT and CDR2 FQNNGV. This CDR3 reads CASSPGLPGVETQYF. CDR3 nucleotide sequence: TGTGCCAGCAGCCCGGGACTCCCAGGGGTGGAGACCCAGTACTTC.

This clone was counted between two and nine times. The chain's CDR3 is CASSVNREGGYTF. Written as DNA, the CDR3 is TGTGCCAGCAGTGTAAACAGGGAAGGCGGCTACACCTTC. V gene TRBV2 combines with J gene TRBJ1-2, with D perhaps TRBD1 (6 bases). Looked up from germline, CDR1 is SNHLY and CDR2 is FYNNEI. Trimming left V 4 bases short and J 8 bases short, with 14 bases between. The CDR3 consists of 13 residues.

This clone was observed a handful of times. V usage is TRBV14 and J usage is TRBJ2-3; TRBD2 might be the D (6 bases). The CDR3 extends over 14 amino acids. CDR1 and CDR2 (germline): SGHDN, FVKESK. V was shortened by 4 bases and J by 4 bases, with 12 bases between the two germline ends. The CDR3 region is CASSLRGLPDTQYF. The CDR3 bases are TGTGCCAGCAGCCTCCGGGGACTGCCAGATACGCAGTATTTT.

The chain couples TRBV7-2 to TRBJ2-5; no firm D call. V shed 5 bases and J shed 3 bases, with 10 bases lying between them. This CDR3 spans 13 amino acids. CDR1 is SGHTA, CDR2 FQGNSA, per germline. The CDR3 region has the DNA TGTGCCAGCAGCGGTGACCGTGAAGAGACCCAGTACTTC. Translating it yields CASSGDREETQYF.

The rearrangement uses TRBV28 and TRBJ1-5; TRBD1 might be the D (6 bases). Looked up from germline, CDR1 is MDHEN and CDR2 is SYDVKM. This CDR3 contains 14 residues. V was trimmed by 7 bases and J by 3 bases, leaving 13 bases between them. The chain's CDR3 is CASITGIHNQPQHF. CDR3 nucleotides: TGTGCCAGCATCACAGGGATTCACAATCAGCCCCAGCATTTT.

The chain links TRBV6-6 to TRBJ1-5; D might be TRBD1 (6 bases). CDR1 and CDR2 (germline): MNHNY, SVGAGI (reference sequence). V lost 5 bases, J lost 3 bases, and 11 bases lay in between. The CDR3 spans 14 residues. Here the CDR3 reads CASSIDRNNQPQHF. CDR3 in DNA: TGTGCCAGCAGTATCGACAGGAACAATCAGCCCCAGCATTTT.

This clone was detected a few times. CDR3 in amino acids: CASSSRGPGPTDTQYF. In nucleotides, the CDR3 is TGTGCCAGCAGCTCGCGGGGGCCGGGACCCACGGATACGCAGTATTTT. The chain links TRBV5-6 to TRBJ2-3; D may be TRBD2 (7 bases). Germline loops: CDR1 SGHDT, CDR2 YYEEEE. The germline V and J ends were trimmed by 3 bases and 6 bases, with 20 bases remaining between them. CDR3 size: 16 residues.